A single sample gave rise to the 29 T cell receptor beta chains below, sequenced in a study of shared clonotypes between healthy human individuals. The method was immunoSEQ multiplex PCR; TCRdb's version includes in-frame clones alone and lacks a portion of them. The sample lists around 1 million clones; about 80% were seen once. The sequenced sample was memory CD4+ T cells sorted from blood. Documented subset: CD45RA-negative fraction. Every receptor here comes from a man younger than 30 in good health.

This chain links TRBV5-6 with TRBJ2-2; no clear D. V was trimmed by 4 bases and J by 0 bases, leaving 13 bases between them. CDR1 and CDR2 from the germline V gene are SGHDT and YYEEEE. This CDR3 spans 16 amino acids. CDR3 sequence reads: CASSRRASPNTGELFF. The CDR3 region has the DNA TGTGCCAGCAGCCGACGGGCGTCTCCGAACACCGGGGAGCTGTTTTTT.

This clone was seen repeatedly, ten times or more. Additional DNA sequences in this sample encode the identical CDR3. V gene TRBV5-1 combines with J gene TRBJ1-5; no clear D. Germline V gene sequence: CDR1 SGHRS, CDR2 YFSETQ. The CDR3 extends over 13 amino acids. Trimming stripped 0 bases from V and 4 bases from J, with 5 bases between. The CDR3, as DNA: TGCGCCAGCAGCTTGGATACGAATCAGCCCCAGCATTTT. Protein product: CASSLDTNQPQHF.

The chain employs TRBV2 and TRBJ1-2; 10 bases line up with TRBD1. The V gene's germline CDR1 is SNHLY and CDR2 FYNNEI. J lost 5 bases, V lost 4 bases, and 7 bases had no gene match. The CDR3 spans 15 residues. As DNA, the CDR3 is TGTGCCAGCAGTGTCCCCAGGGGACAGGGGTATGGCTACACCTTC. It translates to CASSVPRGQGYGYTF.

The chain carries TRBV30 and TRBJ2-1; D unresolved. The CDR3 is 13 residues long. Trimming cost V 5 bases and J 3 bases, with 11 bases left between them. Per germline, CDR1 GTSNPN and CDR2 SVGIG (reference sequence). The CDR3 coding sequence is TGTGCCTGGTCCAGGATTTTCTACAATGAGCAGTTCTTC. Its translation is CAWSRIFYNEQFF. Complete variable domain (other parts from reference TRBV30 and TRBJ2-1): SQTIHQWPATLVQPVGSPLSLECTVEGTSNPNLYWYRQAAGRGLQLLFYSVGIGQISSEVPQNLSASRPQDRQFILSSKKLLLSDSGFYLCAWSRIFYNEQFFGPGTRLTVL.

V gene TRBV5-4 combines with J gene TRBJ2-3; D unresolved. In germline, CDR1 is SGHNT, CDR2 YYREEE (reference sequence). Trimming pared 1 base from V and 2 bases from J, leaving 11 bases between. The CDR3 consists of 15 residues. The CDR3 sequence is CASSLSRLNTDTQYF. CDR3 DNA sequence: TGTGCCAGCAGCTTGTCCCGCCTAAACACAGATACGCAGTATTTT.

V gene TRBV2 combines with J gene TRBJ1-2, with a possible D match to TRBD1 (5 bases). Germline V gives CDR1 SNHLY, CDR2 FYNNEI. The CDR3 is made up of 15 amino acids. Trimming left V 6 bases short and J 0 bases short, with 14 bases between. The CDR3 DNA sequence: TGTGCCAGCAGGACCTCGCGAGGGGCTAACTATGGCTACACCTTC. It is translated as CASRTSRGANYGYTF.

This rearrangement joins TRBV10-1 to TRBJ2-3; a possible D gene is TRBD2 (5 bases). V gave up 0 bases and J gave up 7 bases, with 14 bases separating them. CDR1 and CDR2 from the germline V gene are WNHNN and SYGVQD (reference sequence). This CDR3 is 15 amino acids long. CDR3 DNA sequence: TGCGCCAGCAGTGAGTCCGGAGTAGCGAGCAATACGCAGTATTTT. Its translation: CASSESGVASNTQYF.

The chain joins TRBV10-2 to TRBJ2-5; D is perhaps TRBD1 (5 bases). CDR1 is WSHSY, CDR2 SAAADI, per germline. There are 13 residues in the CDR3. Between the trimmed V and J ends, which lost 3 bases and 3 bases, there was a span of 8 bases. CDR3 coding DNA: TGCGCCAGCAGTGAACAGGTTAAAGAGACCCAGTACTTC. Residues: CASSEQVKETQYF.

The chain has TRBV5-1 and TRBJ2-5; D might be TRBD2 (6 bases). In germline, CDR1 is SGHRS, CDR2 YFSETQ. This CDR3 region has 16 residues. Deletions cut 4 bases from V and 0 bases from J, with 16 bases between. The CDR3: CASSGDGGTHQETQYF. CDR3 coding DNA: TGCGCCAGCAGCGGCGATGGAGGGACCCACCAAGAGACCCAGTACTTC.

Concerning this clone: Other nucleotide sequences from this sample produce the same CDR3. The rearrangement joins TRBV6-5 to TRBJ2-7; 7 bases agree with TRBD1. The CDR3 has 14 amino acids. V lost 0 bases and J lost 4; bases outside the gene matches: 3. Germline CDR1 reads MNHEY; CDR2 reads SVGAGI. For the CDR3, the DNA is TGTGCCAGCAGTTACTCGGGACAGTCGTACGAGCAGTACTTC. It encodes CASSYSGQSYEQYF.

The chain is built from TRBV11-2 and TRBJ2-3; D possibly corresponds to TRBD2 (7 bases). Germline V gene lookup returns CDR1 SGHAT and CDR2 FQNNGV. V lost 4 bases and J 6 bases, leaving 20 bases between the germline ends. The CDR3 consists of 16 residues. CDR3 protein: CASSSLRGRARDTQYF. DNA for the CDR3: TGTGCCAGCAGCTCCCTTAGGGGGAGGGCTCGGGATACGCAGTATTTT.

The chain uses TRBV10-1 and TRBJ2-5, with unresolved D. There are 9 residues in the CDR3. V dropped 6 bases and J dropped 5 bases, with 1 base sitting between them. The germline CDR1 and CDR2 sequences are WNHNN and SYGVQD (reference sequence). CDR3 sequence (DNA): TGCGCCAGCAGGGAGACCCAGTACTTC. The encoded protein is CASRETQYF.

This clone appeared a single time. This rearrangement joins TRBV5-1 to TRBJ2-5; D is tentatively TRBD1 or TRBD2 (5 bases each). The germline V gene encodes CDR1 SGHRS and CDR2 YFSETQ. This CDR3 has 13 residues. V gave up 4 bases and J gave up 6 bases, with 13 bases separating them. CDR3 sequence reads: CASSPGTEQTQYF. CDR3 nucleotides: TGCGCCAGCAGCCCAGGGACCGAGCAGACCCAGTACTTC.

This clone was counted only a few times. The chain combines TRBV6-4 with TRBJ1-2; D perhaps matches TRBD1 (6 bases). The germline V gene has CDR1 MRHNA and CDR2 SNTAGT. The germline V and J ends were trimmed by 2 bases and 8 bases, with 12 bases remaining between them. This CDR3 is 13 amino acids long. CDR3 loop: CASSDDRSRGYTF. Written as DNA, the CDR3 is TGTGCCAGCAGTGACGACAGGTCGAGAGGCTACACCTTC.

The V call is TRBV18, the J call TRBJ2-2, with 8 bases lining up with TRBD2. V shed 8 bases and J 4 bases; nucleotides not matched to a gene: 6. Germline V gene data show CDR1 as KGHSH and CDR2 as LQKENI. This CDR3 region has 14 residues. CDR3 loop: CASQGLAGTGELFF. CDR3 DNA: TGTGCCAGCCAAGGACTAGCCGGCACCGGGGAGCTGTTTTTT.

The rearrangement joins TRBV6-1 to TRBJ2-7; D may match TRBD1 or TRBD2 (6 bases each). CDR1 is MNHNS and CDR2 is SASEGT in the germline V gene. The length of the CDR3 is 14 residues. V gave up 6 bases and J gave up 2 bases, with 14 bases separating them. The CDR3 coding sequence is TGTGCCAGCAGCGTAGGGGGGATGGCCTACGAGCAGTACTTC. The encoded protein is CASSVGGMAYEQYF.

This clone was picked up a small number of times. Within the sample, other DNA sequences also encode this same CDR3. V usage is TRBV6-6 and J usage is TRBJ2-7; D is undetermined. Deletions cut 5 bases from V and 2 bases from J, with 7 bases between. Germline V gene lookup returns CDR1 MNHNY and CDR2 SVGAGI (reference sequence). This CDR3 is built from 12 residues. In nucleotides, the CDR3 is TGTGCCAGCAGTCCCCTAACCTACGAGCAGTACTTC. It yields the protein CASSPLTYEQYF.

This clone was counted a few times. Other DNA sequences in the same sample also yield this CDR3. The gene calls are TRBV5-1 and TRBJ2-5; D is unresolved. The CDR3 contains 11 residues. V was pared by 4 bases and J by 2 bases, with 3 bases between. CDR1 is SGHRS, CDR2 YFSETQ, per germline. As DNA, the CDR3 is TGCGCCAGCAGCCTTCAAGAGACCCAGTACTTC. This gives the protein CASSLQETQYF.

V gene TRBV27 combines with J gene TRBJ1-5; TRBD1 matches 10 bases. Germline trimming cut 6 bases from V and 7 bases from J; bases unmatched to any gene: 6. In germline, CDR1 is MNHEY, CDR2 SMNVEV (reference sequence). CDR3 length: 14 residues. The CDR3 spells CASRRTGGGQPQHF. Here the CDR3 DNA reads TGTGCCAGCAGACGGACAGGGGGGGGACAGCCCCAGCATTTT.

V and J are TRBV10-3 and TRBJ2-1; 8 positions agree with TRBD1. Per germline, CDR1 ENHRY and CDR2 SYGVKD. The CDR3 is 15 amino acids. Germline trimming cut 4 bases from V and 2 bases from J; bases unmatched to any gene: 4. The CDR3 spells CAISATGGPYNEQFF. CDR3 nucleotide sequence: TGTGCCATCAGTGCCACAGGGGGACCCTACAATGAGCAGTTCTTC.

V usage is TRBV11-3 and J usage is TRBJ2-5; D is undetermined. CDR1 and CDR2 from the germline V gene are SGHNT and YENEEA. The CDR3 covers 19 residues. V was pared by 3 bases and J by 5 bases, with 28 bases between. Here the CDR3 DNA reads TGTGCCAGCAGCTTTCCCCGGGCCGAATGGCAGTCTTGTCCGGAGACCCAGTACTTC. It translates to CASSFPRAEWQSCPETQYF.

DNA of the CDR3: TGCAGCGTGGCCAGGGGCAGCCAAGAGACCCAGTACTTC. It translates to CSVARGSQETQYF. This chain links TRBV29-1 with TRBJ2-5; D may be TRBD1 (6 bases). Trimming removed 6 bases from V and 1 base from J, with 12 bases in between. This CDR3 is 13 amino acids long. Per the germline V gene, CDR1 is SQVTM and CDR2 is ANQGSEA.

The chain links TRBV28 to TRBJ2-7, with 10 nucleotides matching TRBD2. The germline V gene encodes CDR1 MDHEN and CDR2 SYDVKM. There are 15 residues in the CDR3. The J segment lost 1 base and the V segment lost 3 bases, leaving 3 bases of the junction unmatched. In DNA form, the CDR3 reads TGTGCCAGCAGTTTTAGCGGGGGGAAGTCCTACGAGCAGTACTTC. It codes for CASSFSGGKSYEQYF.

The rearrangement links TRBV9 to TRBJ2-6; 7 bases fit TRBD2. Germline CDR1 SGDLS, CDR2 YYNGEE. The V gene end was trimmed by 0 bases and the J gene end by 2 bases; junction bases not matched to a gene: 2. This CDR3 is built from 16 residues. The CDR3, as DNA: TGTGCCAGCAGCGTAGGGGAGGGTACTGGGGCCAACGTCCTGACTTTC. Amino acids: CASSVGEGTGANVLTF.

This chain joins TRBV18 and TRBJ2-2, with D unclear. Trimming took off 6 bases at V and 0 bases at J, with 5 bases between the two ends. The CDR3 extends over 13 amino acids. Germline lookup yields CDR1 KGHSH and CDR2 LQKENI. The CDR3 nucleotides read TGTGCCAGCTCTATAACGAACACCGGGGAGCTGTTTTTT. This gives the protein CASSITNTGELFF.

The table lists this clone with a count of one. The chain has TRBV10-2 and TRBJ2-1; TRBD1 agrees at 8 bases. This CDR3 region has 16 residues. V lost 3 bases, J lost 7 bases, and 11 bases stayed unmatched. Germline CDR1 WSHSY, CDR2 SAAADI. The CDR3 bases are TGCGCCAGCAGTGACATTTCAGGGGGCCTGCGGAATGAGCAGTTCTTC. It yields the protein CASSDISGGLRNEQFF.

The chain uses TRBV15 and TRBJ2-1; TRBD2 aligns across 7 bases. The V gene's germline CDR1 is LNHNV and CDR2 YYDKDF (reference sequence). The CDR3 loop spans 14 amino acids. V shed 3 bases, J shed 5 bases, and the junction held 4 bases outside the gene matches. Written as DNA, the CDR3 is TGTGCCACCAGCAGGTGGGGAGGGGACAATGAGCAGTTCTTC. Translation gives CATSRWGGDNEQFF.

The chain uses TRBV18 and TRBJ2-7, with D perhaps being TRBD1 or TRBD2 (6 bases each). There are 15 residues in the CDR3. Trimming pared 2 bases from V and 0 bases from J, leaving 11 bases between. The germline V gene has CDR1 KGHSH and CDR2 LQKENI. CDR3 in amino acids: CASSPGGGSSYEQYF. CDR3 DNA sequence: TGTGCCAGCTCACCAGGAGGGGGATCCTCCTACGAGCAGTACTTC.

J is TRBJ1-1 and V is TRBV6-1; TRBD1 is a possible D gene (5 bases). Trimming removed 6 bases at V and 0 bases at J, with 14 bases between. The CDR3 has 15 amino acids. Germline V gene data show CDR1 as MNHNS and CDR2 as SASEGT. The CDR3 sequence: CASSRDPLMNTEAFF. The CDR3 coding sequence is TGTGCCAGCAGCAGGGACCCGCTCATGAACACTGAAGCTTTCTTT.